This TCR beta chain was observed in a study of a mutant IDH1 vaccine in newly diagnosed glioma (dated by TCRdb to the early 2020s). With regard to the full study: Patients received eight vaccinations in weeks 1, 3, 5, 7, 11, 15, 19 and 23, corresponding to visits V03 through V10. Of the 32 patients who were treated, about 60% were male and about 40% were female, and the mean age was around 41 years. Prior to enrollment, standard therapy consisting of radiotherapy alone, temozolomide alone, or radiochemotherapy with temozolomide had been administered to patients, with the combination being received by most patients. For exploratory analyses, 25 to 30 treated patients had longitudinal TCRB deep sequencing done wherever samples were available. In the chemotherapy-containing groups, vaccination started alongside temozolomide cycles, whereas in patients who had radiotherapy alone it started 4-6 weeks after radiotherapy. Peripheral blood samples were drawn at six visits, namely V03 (baseline), V05, V07, V10, V12 and V13. What the work shows at the level of the full study, not this receptor alone: Pseudoprogression seemed to be unrelated to changes in the top peripheral T cell clonotypes found by TCRB sequencing. According to the authors, sample limitations meant that analyses of patient blood samples could not be reproduced. Immune responses induced by the vaccine were seen in around 93% of patients across multiple MHC alleles. PBMC samples for TCRB deep sequencing were selected based on availability.

What this sample's time point label stands for: week 23, last vaccination. Each vaccine dose was 300 ug of a 20-mer mutant IDH1 peptide in Montanide, given subcutaneously with topical imiquimod. Donors had newly diagnosed WHO grade 3 or 4 IDH1-mutant astrocytomas with loss of nuclear ATRX. The samples were drawn from NOA16, a multicentre, single-arm, open-label phase I trial in Germany that tested a mutant IDH1 peptide vaccine in humans for the first time. Genomic DNA for TCRB sequencing was extracted from EDTA blood using the DNeasy Blood and Tissue Kit. Details on this clone: The antigen it recognizes is unknown. Base qualities are not at hand, and no much larger clone is one base apart.

V lost 7 bases and J lost 2 bases; the stretch between them is 18 bases long. The CDR3 covers 15 residues, taking in both the cysteine and the phenylalanine. Of the read, only the CDR3 DNA is kept; its 45 bases are in frame from base 1. The germline V gene gives CDR1 as MNHEY and CDR2 as SVGAGI. Preparation of the library involved the immunoSEQ multiplex PCR assay. The hsTCRB Kit was used according to the manufacturer's protocol to amplify rearranged TCR beta chain sequences. TCRB libraries were sequenced on an Illumina MiSeq. The published analysis was carried out like this. The proprietary platform of the kit vendor was used for demultiplexing, trimming and gene mapping. TCRdb limited this immuneACCESS table to in-frame rearrangements with V and J called. A share of clones is missing; checked studies link under half to unresolved V genes, and the rest is unexplained. V, J and clone size are those of that table, while D and trimming were read from the DNA. Within this sample are under 70,000 clones, with around 82% of them counted one time only. The ten largest clones add up to more than 10% of the sample.

The chain is made from TRBV6-5 and TRBJ2-7; a tentative D call is TRBD2 (6 bases match). This sample comprised PBMCs, obtained from a glioma patient whose treatment included an IDH1 peptide vaccine. The receptor was derived from a man aged 18 to 29 with glioma. The nucleotide sequence is given as TGTGCCAGCACCCCCCCGGGACGGGGGACCTACGAGCAGTACTTC. Its coded protein is CASTPPGRGTYEQYF.